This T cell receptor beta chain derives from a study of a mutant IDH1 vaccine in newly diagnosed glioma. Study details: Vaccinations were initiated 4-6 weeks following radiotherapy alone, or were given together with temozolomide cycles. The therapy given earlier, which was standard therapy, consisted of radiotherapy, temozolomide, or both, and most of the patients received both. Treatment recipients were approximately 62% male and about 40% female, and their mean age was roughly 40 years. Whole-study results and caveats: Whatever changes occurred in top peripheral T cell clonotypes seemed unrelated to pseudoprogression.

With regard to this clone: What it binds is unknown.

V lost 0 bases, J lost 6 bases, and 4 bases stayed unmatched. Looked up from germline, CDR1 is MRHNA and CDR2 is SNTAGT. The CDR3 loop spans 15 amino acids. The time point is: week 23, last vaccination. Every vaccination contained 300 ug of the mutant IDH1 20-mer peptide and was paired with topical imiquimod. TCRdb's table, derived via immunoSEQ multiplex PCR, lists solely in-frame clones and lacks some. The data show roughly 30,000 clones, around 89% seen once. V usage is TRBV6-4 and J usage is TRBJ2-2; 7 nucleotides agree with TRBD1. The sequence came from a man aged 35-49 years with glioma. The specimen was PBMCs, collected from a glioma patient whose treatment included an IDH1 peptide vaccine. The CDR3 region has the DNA TGTGCCAGCAGTGACTCTACAGGGGAGTCCGGGGAGCTGTTTTTT. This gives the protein CASSDSTGESGELFF.